The rows below give T cell receptor beta chains drawn from one sample of a study of blood T cell repertoires in COVID-19. The method was immunoSEQ multiplex PCR; TCRdb's version includes in-frame clones alone and lacks a portion of them. The sample has 200,000 to 300,000 clones, approximately 90% seen once. Sequencing was carried out using peripheral blood. These receptors all stem from a man aged 18 to 29 with active or convalescent COVID-19. The CDR3 runs from the conserved cysteine through the conserved F or W. A D gene is named only where the DNA matches it firmly. Size tells how often a clone was seen (once, few, many) or the class of an expanded clone, and some rows leave it out.

d_call,j_call,clone_size,v_call,cdr3_nt,cdr3_aa
TRBD1,TRBJ1-5,once,TRBV16,TGTGCCAGCAGAACAGGGGTCGGAACAAGCAATCAGCCCCAGCATTTT,CASRTGVGTSNQPQHF
NA,TRBJ2-3,NA,TRBV7-2,TGTGCCAGCAGTTTAAACCGGGGACTGAAGACAGATACGCAGTATTTT,CASSLNRGLKTDTQYF
NA,TRBJ1-3,few,TRBV5-1,TGCGCCAGCAGCTTGTCTGGGGCCCTCTCTGGAAACACCATATATTTT,CASSLSGALSGNTIYF
NA,TRBJ1-3,NA,TRBV6-4,TGTGCCAGCAGTAACCGGGGACTCCGCTCTGGAAACACCATATATTTT,CASSNRGLRSGNTIYF
NA,TRBJ2-2,NA,TRBV2,TGTGCCAGCAGTGGACAGCTAAACACCGGGGAGCTGTTTTTT,CASSGQLNTGELFF
TRBD2,TRBJ2-3,NA,TRBV14,TGTGCCAGCAGCCAACTACTAGCGGCGGCAGATACGCAGTATTTT,CASSQLLAAADTQYF
TRBD2,TRBJ2-7,NA,TRBV13,TGTGCCAGCAACCCGGGTAGGACTAGCGAGCAGTACTTC,CASNPGRTSEQYF
TRBD1,TRBJ1-1,NA,TRBV11-2,TGTGCCAGCAGCTTAGGAAGGGGGCGACCGAACACTGAAGCTTTCTTT,CASSLGRGRPNTEAFF
NA,TRBJ1-5,NA,TRBV28,TGTGCCAGCAGTCGCAGTATGGCCCAGCATTTT,CASSRSMAQHF
TRBD2,TRBJ2-3,once,TRBV7-2,TGTGCCAGCAGCTTAGCGCGAATGGCGGGAGGGAGCACAGATACGCAGTATTTT,CASSLARMAGGSTDTQYF
TRBD1,TRBJ2-3,NA,TRBV29-1,TGCAGCGTTGATCCAGGGGGCGGTACGCAGTATTTT,CSVDPGGGTQYF
TRBD2,TRBJ2-7,NA,TRBV19,TGTGCCAGTACCCCTAGCGGGAGCTCCTACGAGCAGTACTTC,CASTPSGSSYEQYF
TRBD2,TRBJ2-1,NA,TRBV5-4,TGTGCCAGCAGCGGCGGGGGGGCCGTCTATGAGCAGTTCTTC,CASSGGGAVYEQFF
NA,TRBJ1-1,NA,TRBV3-1/TRBV3-2,TGTGCCAGCTTTGCCGGCACGCAGGGTACAAACACTGAAGCTTTCTTT,CASFAGTQGTNTEAFF
NA,TRBJ2-7,NA,TRBV5-6,TGTGCCAGCAGCTTTCGAGCGGTTGGCGCCTACGAGCAGTACTTC,CASSFRAVGAYEQYF
NA,TRBJ1-2,NA,TRBV30,TGTGCCTGGAAGGAGAGGGGGATCCCCCCCTATGGCTACACCTTC,CAWKERGIPPYGYTF
TRBD1,TRBJ1-4,NA,TRBV29-1,TGCAGCGTTGATTTCGACGGGACAGGACGTGAAAAACTGTTTTTT,CSVDFDGTGREKLFF
TRBD2,TRBJ2-3,NA,TRBV5-1,TGCGCCAGCAGCGCCCAGCGGGAGACAGATACGCAGTATTTT,CASSAQRETDTQYF
NA,TRBJ2-3,NA,TRBV9,TGTGCCAGCAGCGTCGGGGAGATGGCAGATACGCAGTATTTT,CASSVGEMADTQYF
TRBD2,TRBJ2-5,NA,TRBV5-1,TGCGCCAGCAGCCCGCAGACTAGCGGGCCCCAAGAGACCCAGTACTTC,CASSPQTSGPQETQYF
TRBD1,TRBJ1-6,NA,TRBV5-1,TGCGCCAGCAGTCTCGGACAGGGGAATTCACCCCTCCACTTT,CASSLGQGNSPLHF
NA,TRBJ1-3,few,TRBV28,TGTGCCAGCAGTTTACCCCAAGGGGGGGTCACGGGAAACACCATATATTTT,CASSLPQGGVTGNTIYF
TRBD1,TRBJ1-5,NA,TRBV2,TGTGCCAGCAGTCGCGACAGGGTGATGAGTCGTGGCAATCAGCCCCAGCATTTT,CASSRDRVMSRGNQPQHF
TRBD1,TRBJ1-2,NA,TRBV30,TGTGCCGCCTGGAGTGCTGGTGGGGACAGAGATGGCTACACCTTC,CAAWSAGGDRDGYTF
NA,TRBJ1-5,few,TRBV28,TGTGCCAGCAGTTTCGGGAAGGGGGTGAATCAGCCCCAGCATTTT,CASSFGKGVNQPQHF
NA,TRBJ1-3,NA,TRBV3-1/TRBV3-2,TGTGCCAGCAGCCAGGCGGTCTCTGGAAACACCATATATTTT,CASSQAVSGNTIYF
NA,TRBJ1-1,once,TRBV13,TGTGCCAGCAGCTGGCAGGGGAACACTGAAGCTTTCTTT,CASSWQGNTEAFF
TRBD1,TRBJ1-3,NA,TRBV7-6,TGTGCCAGCAGCTCGTCCGGGACAGGGTCTGGAAACACCATATATTTT,CASSSSGTGSGNTIYF
NA,TRBJ1-2,NA,TRBV20-1,TGCAGTGCTAGTGCAGGGTTCAACTATGGCTACACCTTC,CSASAGFNYGYTF
NA,TRBJ2-1,NA,TRBV6-1,TGTGCCAGCAGTGAAGCCCTGGGCAGAGCCTACAATGAGCAGTTCTTC,CASSEALGRAYNEQFF
TRBD1,TRBJ1-2,NA,TRBV30,TGTGCCTGGGCGGTATGGCGACAGGGCTATGGCTACACCTTC,CAWAVWRQGYGYTF
TRBD1,TRBJ1-1,NA,TRBV7-2,TGTGCCAGCAGCTTGAGGACAGGGACTATGAACACTGAAGCTTTCTTT,CASSLRTGTMNTEAFF
NA,TRBJ1-1,few,TRBV30,TGTGCCTGGAGCGAACGCGGGGGGCGAACGGGGAACACTGAAGCTTTCTTT,CAWSERGGRTGNTEAFF
NA,TRBJ1-2,NA,TRBV14,TGTGCCAGCAGCCAAGTAGGGGGATCTGGCTACACCTTC,CASSQVGGSGYTF
TRBD2,TRBJ2-1,NA,TRBV7-2,TGTGCCAGCAGCTTAGGCCTACTAATAGCTAGCGGGAGGGCCGATGAGCAGTTCTTC,CASSLGLLIASGRADEQFF
NA,TRBJ1-2,NA,TRBV5-1,TGCGCCAGCAGCTTGTCACAAAGCTATGGCTACACCTTC,CASSLSQSYGYTF
NA,TRBJ1-1,NA,TRBV6-5,TGTGCCAGCAGTAAACGCCCTACCCCGAACACTGAAGCTTTCTTT,CASSKRPTPNTEAFF
TRBD1,TRBJ1-2,NA,TRBV25-1,TGTGCCAGCAAGGGAGAAGGACAGGGGGATTCTAACTATGGCTACACCTTC,CASKGEGQGDSNYGYTF
TRBD2,TRBJ2-1,once,TRBV3-1/TRBV3-2,TGTGCCAGCAGCCAGCCCCCGGGACTAGCGGGAGGATTCGTTGAGCAGTTCTTC,CASSQPPGLAGGFVEQFF
NA,TRBJ1-2,NA,TRBV7-2,TGTGCCAGCAGCTTGTGGGCAGGGGAAGTCTATGGCTACACCTTC,CASSLWAGEVYGYTF
TRBD2,TRBJ2-7,NA,TRBV5-4,TGTGCCAGCAGCACCCGGACTAGCGGGAAGATCTACGAGCAGTACTTC,CASSTRTSGKIYEQYF
TRBD2,TRBJ2-1,NA,TRBV5-1,TGCGCCAGCAGCTTGGAATTAGGATCTGGGACTACCTCCTACAATGAGCAGTTCTTC,CASSLELGSGTTSYNEQFF